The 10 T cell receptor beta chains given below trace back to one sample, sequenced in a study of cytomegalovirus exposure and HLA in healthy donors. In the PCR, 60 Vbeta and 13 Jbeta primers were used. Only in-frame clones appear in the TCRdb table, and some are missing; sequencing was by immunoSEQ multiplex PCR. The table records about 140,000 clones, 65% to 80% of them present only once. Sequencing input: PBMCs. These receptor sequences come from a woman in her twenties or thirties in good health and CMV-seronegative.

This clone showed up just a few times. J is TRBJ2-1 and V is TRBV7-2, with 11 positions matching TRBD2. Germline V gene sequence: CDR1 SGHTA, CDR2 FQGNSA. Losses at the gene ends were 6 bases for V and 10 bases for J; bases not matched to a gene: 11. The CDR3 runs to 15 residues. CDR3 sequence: CASRIAGGPFNEQFF. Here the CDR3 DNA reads TGTGCCAGCAGAATAGCGGGGGGGCCGTTCAACGAGCAGTTCTTC. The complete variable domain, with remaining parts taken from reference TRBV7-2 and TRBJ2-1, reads GAGVSQSPSNKVTEKGKDVELRCDPISGHTALYWYRQSLGQGLEFLIYFQGNSAPDKSGLPSDRFSAERTGGSVSTLTIQRTQQEDSAVYLCASRIAGGPFNEQFFGPGTRLTVL.

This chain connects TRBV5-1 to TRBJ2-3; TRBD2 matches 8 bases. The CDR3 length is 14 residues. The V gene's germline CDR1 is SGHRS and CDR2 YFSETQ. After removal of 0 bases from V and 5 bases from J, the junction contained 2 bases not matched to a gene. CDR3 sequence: CASSLAGGEDTQYF. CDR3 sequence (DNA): TGCGCCAGCAGCTTGGCCGGGGGGGAAGATACGCAGTATTTT. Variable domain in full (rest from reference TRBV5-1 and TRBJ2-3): KAGVTQTPRYLIKTRGQQVTLSCSPISGHRSVSWYQQTPGQGLQFLFEYFSETQRNKGNFPGRFSGRQFSNSRSEMNVSTLELGDSALYLCASSLAGGEDTQYFGPGTRLTVL.

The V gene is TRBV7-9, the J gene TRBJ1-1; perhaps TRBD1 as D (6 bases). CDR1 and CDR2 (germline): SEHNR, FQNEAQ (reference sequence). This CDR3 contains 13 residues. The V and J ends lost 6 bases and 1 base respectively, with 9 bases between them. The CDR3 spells CASRRQENTEAFF. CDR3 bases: TGTGCCAGCAGAAGACAGGAGAACACTGAAGCTTTCTTT.

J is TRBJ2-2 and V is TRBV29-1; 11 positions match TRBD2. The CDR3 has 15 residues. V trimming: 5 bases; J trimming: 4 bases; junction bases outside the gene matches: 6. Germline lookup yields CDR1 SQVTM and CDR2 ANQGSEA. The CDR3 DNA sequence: TGCAGCGTTCTTAGCGGGGGGGCGAGCACCGGGGAGCTGTTTTTT. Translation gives CSVLSGGASTGELFF.

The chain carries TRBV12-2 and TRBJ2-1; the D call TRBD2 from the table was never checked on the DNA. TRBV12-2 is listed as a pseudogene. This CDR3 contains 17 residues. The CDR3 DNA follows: TGTGCAAGTCGCTTAGCGATGACTAGCGGGAGCCGGGATGAGCAGTTCTTC. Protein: CASRLAMTSGSRDEQFF.

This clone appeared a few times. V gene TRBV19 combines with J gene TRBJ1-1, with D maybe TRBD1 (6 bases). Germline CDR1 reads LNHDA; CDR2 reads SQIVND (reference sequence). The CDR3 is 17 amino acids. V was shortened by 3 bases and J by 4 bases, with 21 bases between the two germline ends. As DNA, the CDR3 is TGTGCCAGTAGTATTAGTTCAATAGGGACATCGGGCACTGAAGCTTTCTTT. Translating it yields CASSISSIGTSGTEAFF.

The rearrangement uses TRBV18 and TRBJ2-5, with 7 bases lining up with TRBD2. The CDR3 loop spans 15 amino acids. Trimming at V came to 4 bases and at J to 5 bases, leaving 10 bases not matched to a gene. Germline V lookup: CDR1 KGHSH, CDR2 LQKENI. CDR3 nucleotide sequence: TGTGCCAGCTCACGCGCAAGCGGGGTAGGGGAGACCCAGTACTTC. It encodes CASSRASGVGETQYF.

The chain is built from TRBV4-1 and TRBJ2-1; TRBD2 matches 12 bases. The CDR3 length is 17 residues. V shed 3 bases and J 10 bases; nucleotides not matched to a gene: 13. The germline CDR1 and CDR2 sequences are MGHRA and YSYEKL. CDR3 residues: CASSHSASGLAGVEQFF. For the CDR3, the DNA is TGCGCCAGCAGCCACTCGGCTTCGGGACTAGCGGGTGTCGAGCAGTTCTTC.

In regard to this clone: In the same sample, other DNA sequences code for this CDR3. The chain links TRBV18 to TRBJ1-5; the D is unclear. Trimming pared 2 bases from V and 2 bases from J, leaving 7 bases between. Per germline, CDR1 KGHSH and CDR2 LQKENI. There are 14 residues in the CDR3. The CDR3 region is CASSPGGRNQPQHF. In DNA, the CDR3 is TGTGCCAGCTCACCAGGCGGTCGCAATCAGCCCCAGCATTTT.

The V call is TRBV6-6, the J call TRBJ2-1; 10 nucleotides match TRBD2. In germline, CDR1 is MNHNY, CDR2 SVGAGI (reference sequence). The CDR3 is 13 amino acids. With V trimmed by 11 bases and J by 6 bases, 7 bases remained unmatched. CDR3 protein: CAGGAGGPNEQFF. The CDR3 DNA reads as TGTGCCGGTGGAGCGGGGGGGCCCAATGAGCAGTTCTTC.